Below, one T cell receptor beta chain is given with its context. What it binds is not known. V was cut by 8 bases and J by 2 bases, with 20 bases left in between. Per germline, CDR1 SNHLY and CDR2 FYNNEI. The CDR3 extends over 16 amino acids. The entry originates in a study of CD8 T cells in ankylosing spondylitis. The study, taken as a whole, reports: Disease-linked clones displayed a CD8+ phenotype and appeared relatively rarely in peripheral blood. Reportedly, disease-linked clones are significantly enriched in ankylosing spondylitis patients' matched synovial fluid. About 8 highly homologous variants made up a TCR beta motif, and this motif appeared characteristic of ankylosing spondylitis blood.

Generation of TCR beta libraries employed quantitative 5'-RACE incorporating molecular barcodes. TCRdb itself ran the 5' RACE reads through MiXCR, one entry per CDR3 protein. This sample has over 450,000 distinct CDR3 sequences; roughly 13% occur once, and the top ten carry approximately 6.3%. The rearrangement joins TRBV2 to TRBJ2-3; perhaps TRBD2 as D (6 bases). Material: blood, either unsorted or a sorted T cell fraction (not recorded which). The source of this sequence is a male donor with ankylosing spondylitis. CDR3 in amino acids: CASGGRMGPNTDTQYF. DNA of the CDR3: TGTGCCAGCGGGGGGAGGATGGGCCCCAACACAGATACGCAGTATTTT.